The 29 T cell receptor beta chains below all came from one sample that was sequenced in a study of technical replicates of blood from a few donors. Sequencing was performed with immunoSEQ multiplex PCR; in TCRdb, only in-frame clones are kept and a portion is missing. This sample has 85,000 or so clones; nearly 95% occur once, and the top ten carry over 0.2%. The sequenced sample consisted of T cells isolated from PBMCs. Source of these receptors: a human donor in good health.

V and J are TRBV30 and TRBJ1-2; D remains unclear. Germline V CDR1 and CDR2: GTSNPN, SVGIG (reference sequence). V dropped 4 bases and J dropped 4 bases, with 16 bases sitting between them. There are 14 residues in the CDR3. CDR3 sequence reads: CAWTGYQRTYGYTF. Here the CDR3 DNA reads TGTGCCTGGACGGGTTATCAGAGAACCTATGGCTACACCTTC.

In DNA, the CDR3 is TGTGCCAGCAGTCCATCCGATGGGGAGGGCCGGAGATCGCAGTACTTC. Protein: CASSPSDGEGRRSQYF. The rearrangement joins TRBV27 to TRBJ2-7; 7 positions agree with TRBD2. The CDR3 spans 16 residues. CDR1 and CDR2 from the germline V gene are MNHEY and SMNVEV (reference sequence). The V gene end was trimmed by 5 bases and the J gene end by 9 bases; junction bases not matched to a gene: 19.

This chain connects TRBV10-3 to TRBJ2-5; D is perhaps TRBD2 (6 bases). Germline V CDR1 and CDR2: ENHRY, SYGVKD. Trimming cost V 4 bases and J 2 bases, with 8 bases left between them. CDR3 size: 13 residues. DNA of the CDR3: TGTGCCATCAGTGTAGCGGTACAAGAGACCCAGTACTTC. It codes for CAISVAVQETQYF.

The chain recombines TRBV10-2 with TRBJ1-1; D may be TRBD1 (6 bases). V lost 3 bases and J 2 bases, leaving 10 bases between the germline ends. CDR1 and CDR2 (germline): WSHSY, SAAADI. The CDR3 runs to 14 residues. Written as DNA, the CDR3 is TGCGCCAGCAGTGACAGACAGGCTAACACTGAAGCTTTCTTT. This codes for CASSDRQANTEAFF.

The rearrangement links TRBV7-9 to TRBJ1-2; D call uncertain. The CDR3 is 15 amino acids. CDR1 is SEHNR and CDR2 is FQNEAQ in the germline V gene (reference sequence). The ends were cut back, 1 base at V and 4 bases at J, with 13 bases in the middle. CDR3 sequence: CASSLEGPGSYGYTF. The CDR3 nucleotides read TGTGCCAGCAGCTTAGAAGGACCGGGGAGCTATGGCTACACCTTC.

The chain carries TRBV29-1 and TRBJ2-7; unclear D gene. Per germline, CDR1 SQVTM and CDR2 ANQGSEA. The CDR3 consists of 13 residues. Trimming stripped 2 bases from V and 3 bases from J, with 11 bases between. Here the CDR3 DNA reads TGCAGCGTTGAACGGCCAGGCTACTACGAGCAGTACTTC. It codes for CSVERPGYYEQYF.

The J gene is TRBJ1-2, the V gene TRBV10-3; TRBD1 aligns across 7 bases. Germline CDR1 ENHRY, CDR2 SYGVKD. The J segment lost 2 bases and the V segment lost 2 bases, leaving 2 bases of the junction unmatched. The CDR3 is made up of 14 amino acids. The CDR3 loop reads CAISEGTENYGYTF. CDR3 coding DNA: TGTGCCATCAGTGAGGGGACAGAAAACTATGGCTACACCTTC.

The chain employs TRBV6-1 and TRBJ2-1; 7 nucleotides line up with TRBD2. V shed 7 bases and J 6 bases; nucleotides not matched to a gene: 6. Germline values: CDR1 MNHNS, CDR2 SASEGT. The CDR3 loop spans 13 amino acids. Here the CDR3 DNA reads TGTGCCAGCATCCGACTAGCCCCCAATGAGCAGTTCTTC. It yields the protein CASIRLAPNEQFF.

The chain uses TRBV15 and TRBJ2-7; TRBD2 aligns across 9 bases. The CDR3 loop spans 17 amino acids. Trimming at V came to 2 bases and at J to 2 bases, leaving 10 bases not matched to a gene. The V gene's germline CDR1 is LNHNV and CDR2 YYDKDF (reference sequence). The CDR3 sequence: CATSRSTVAGDAYEQYF. In DNA form, the CDR3 reads TGTGCCACCAGCAGATCAACCGTAGCGGGAGATGCCTACGAGCAGTACTTC.

This sequence joins TRBV5-4 and TRBJ2-1; 11 nucleotides line up with TRBD2. This CDR3 has 15 amino acids. In germline, CDR1 is SGHNT, CDR2 YYREEE (reference sequence). V trimming: 4 bases; J trimming: 5 bases; junction bases outside the gene matches: 5. The CDR3 bases are TGTGCCAGCAGCCTAGGGACTAGCGGCAACAATGAGCAGTTCTTC. The encoded protein is CASSLGTSGNNEQFF.

This clone was seen once. The gene calls are TRBV4-1 and TRBJ1-2; D is uncertain. Deletions cut 0 bases from V and 6 bases from J, with 17 bases between. This CDR3 is 16 amino acids long. In germline, CDR1 is MGHRA, CDR2 YSYEKL. CDR3 region: CASSQDSSGEKNGYTF. The CDR3, as DNA: TGCGCCAGCAGCCAAGATAGCTCGGGAGAAAAAAATGGCTACACCTTC.

The CDR3 DNA sequence: TGTGCCAGCAGCCCTCGCACAGGCCTATCCTACAATGAGCAGTTCTTC. Translated, it gives CASSPRTGLSYNEQFF. The rearrangement links TRBV7-8 to TRBJ2-1, with D possibly being TRBD1 (5 bases). CDR1 is SGHVS, CDR2 FQNEAQ, per germline. The V and J ends lost 5 bases and 1 base respectively, with 15 bases between them. The CDR3 is made up of 16 amino acids.

This rearrangement joins TRBV19 to TRBJ2-1, with a tentative D call TRBD2 (6 bases). This CDR3 region has 16 residues. Trimming took off 8 bases at V and 1 base at J, with 18 bases between the two ends. CDR1 is LNHDA and CDR2 is SQIVND in the germline V gene (reference sequence). CDR3: CASHPSGGNSYNEQFF. For the CDR3, the DNA is TGTGCCAGTCACCCTTCGGGCGGGAATTCCTACAATGAGCAGTTCTTC.

The gene calls are TRBV4-1 and TRBJ2-1, with D possibly TRBD2 on 5 matching bases. The V end was cut by 4 bases, the J end by 7 bases, with 14 bases between. The CDR3 contains 14 residues. From germline, CDR1 is MGHRA and CDR2 YSYEKL. CDR3 amino acids: CASSPSSGINEQFF. The CDR3 nucleotides are TGCGCCAGCAGCCCCTCCTCGGGGATAAATGAGCAGTTCTTC.

V usage is TRBV6-5 and J usage is TRBJ2-7; TRBD2 agrees at 10 bases. CDR3 length: 16 residues. Germline V gene sequence: CDR1 MNHEY, CDR2 SVGAGI. The V segment lost 6 bases and the J segment 2 bases; nucleotides outside the gene matches: 10. The CDR3 loop is CASRYQTSGQTYEQYF. DNA of the CDR3: TGTGCCAGCAGATACCAGACTAGCGGGCAAACCTACGAGCAGTACTTC.

This sequence joins TRBV27 and TRBJ1-1; D may be TRBD1 (5 bases). The CDR3 is made up of 15 amino acids. CDR1 MNHEY and CDR2 SMNVEV come from the germline V gene (reference sequence). V was cut by 6 bases and J by 4 bases, with 18 bases left in between. The CDR3 region has the DNA TGTGCCAGCAGCCGAAAAACCGGGGGGATCACTGAAGCTTTCTTT. Protein: CASSRKTGGITEAFF.

The chain recombines TRBV6-6 with TRBJ2-5, with a tentative D call TRBD1 (6 bases). Germline-derived CDR1 and CDR2 are MNHNY and SVGAGI (reference sequence). The germline V and J ends were trimmed by 0 bases and 7 bases, with 15 bases remaining between them. This CDR3 spans 15 amino acids. CDR3 in amino acids: CASSYSKGVGTTQYF. The CDR3 DNA sequence: TGTGCCAGCAGTTACTCGAAGGGGGTAGGGACGACCCAGTACTTC.

The rearrangement uses TRBV7-9 and TRBJ1-5, with TRBD1 matching 7 bases. The germline V gene has CDR1 SEHNR and CDR2 FQNEAQ (reference sequence). Trimming took 5 bases from V and 8 from J; bases not matched to a gene: 15. The CDR3 is 16 residues long. CDR3 DNA sequence: TGTGCCAGCAGCACCTGGGACAGATCGAGAGGAGAGCCCCAGCATTTT. This encodes CASSTWDRSRGEPQHF.

This clone was seen once. V is TRBV28 and J is TRBJ1-2; the match to TRBD1 covers 11 bases. Germline values: CDR1 MDHEN, CDR2 SYDVKM. Losses at the gene ends were 5 bases for V and 6 bases for J; bases not matched to a gene: 11. CDR3 size: 16 residues. CDR3 sequence reads: CASSPTPDRGLNGYTF. The CDR3 DNA sequence: TGTGCCAGCAGTCCCACCCCGGACAGGGGGCTGAATGGCTACACCTTC.

The sample holds one count of this clone. The V gene is TRBV18, the J gene TRBJ2-7, with D perhaps TRBD1 (5 bases). Germline V gene lookup returns CDR1 KGHSH and CDR2 LQKENI. There are 13 residues in the CDR3. Trimming stripped 3 bases from V and 6 bases from J, with 12 bases between. CDR3 DNA: TGTGCCAGCTCACCCGACAGCAGGGCCGAGCAGTACTTC. This gives the protein CASSPDSRAEQYF.

The chain couples TRBV7-9 to TRBJ1-1; a possible D gene is TRBD1 (5 bases). Trimming removed 4 bases from V and 1 base from J, with 16 bases in between. CDR1 is SEHNR and CDR2 is FQNEAQ in the germline V gene (reference sequence). The CDR3 runs 16 residues. The CDR3 is CASSSRAQGRNTEAFF. The CDR3 DNA reads TGTGCCAGCAGCTCCCGGGCGCAGGGAAGGAACACTGAAGCTTTCTTT.

The rearrangement joins TRBV6-1 to TRBJ1-2; D is ambiguous. Germline lookup yields CDR1 MNHNS and CDR2 SASEGT. Deletions cut 3 bases from V and 5 bases from J, with 7 bases between. The CDR3 extends over 12 amino acids. CDR3 sequence (DNA): TGTGCCAGCAGTGACGGGTATTATGGCTACACCTTC. It yields the protein CASSDGYYGYTF.

The rearrangement links TRBV6-5 to TRBJ2-1, with 9 bases matching TRBD1. The length of the CDR3 is 15 residues. V gave up 6 bases and J gave up 8 bases; unmatched junction bases: 11. Germline-derived CDR1 and CDR2 are MNHEY and SVGAGI. CDR3 nucleotides: TGTGCCAGCAGGTCCGGGGGACAGGGCAGCGATGAGCAGTTCTTC. It codes for CASRSGGQGSDEQFF.

The rearrangement links TRBV7-7 to TRBJ2-1; maybe TRBD2 (5 bases). Germline V gene sequence: CDR1 SSHAT, CDR2 FNYEAQ (reference sequence). The CDR3 is 14 residues long. Trimming stripped 0 bases from V and 8 bases from J, with 11 bases between. This chain's CDR3 is CASSLAGGSHEQFF. CDR3 DNA: TGTGCCAGCAGCTTAGCCGGAGGCTCCCATGAGCAGTTCTTC.

This chain connects TRBV6-1 to TRBJ1-5; 9 bases match TRBD1. J was trimmed by 7 bases and V by 8 bases; bases with no gene match: 9. CDR1 MNHNS and CDR2 SASEGT come from the germline V gene. CDR3 length: 14 residues. The CDR3 bases are TGTGCCAGCGCGGGACAGGGAGTTTCCCAGCCCCAGCATTTT. Its protein product is CASAGQGVSQPQHF.

This chain uses TRBV5-5 with TRBJ2-2; 9 bases are a match to TRBD1. V shed 8 bases, J shed 5 bases, and the junction held 10 bases outside the gene matches. CDR1 and CDR2 (germline): SGHKS, YYEKEE (reference sequence). This CDR3 region has 15 residues. CDR3: CASTRQGGMTGELFF. CDR3 bases: TGTGCCAGTACAAGACAGGGGGGGATGACCGGGGAGCTGTTTTTT.

The V and J genes are TRBV15 and TRBJ2-5; possibly TRBD2 for D (5 bases). The V end was cut by 5 bases, the J end by 2 bases, with 9 bases between. Germline V gives CDR1 LNHNV, CDR2 YYDKDF (reference sequence). The CDR3 is 13 amino acids. In DNA, the CDR3 is TGTGCCACCAGCCGACTACTTCAAGAGACCCAGTACTTC. This codes for CATSRLLQETQYF.

This rearrangement joins TRBV19 to TRBJ1-4; D possibly corresponds to TRBD1 (5 bases). Trimming took off 3 bases at V and 5 bases at J, with 19 bases between the two ends. The CDR3 totals 17 residues. The germline CDR1 and CDR2 sequences are LNHDA and SQIVND (reference sequence). The CDR3 region is CASSMVRSTVLNEKLFF. In nucleotides, the CDR3 is TGTGCCAGTAGTATGGTCCGCTCGACAGTCTTGAATGAAAAACTGTTTTTT.

V and J are TRBV6-5 and TRBJ2-1; D not certain. The CDR3 spans 16 residues. The ends were cut back, 0 bases at V and 0 bases at J, with 9 bases in the middle. The germline V gene has CDR1 MNHEY and CDR2 SVGAGI. The CDR3: CASSYSRRSSYNEQFF. The CDR3 DNA sequence: TGTGCCAGCAGTTACTCCCGGCGGAGCTCCTACAATGAGCAGTTCTTC.